Below, 13 T cell receptor beta chains from the same sample are listed, as sequenced in a study of T-cell memory formation after mild COVID-19. TCRdb re-analysed the 5' RACE reads in MiXCR, keeping a single row per CDR3 protein. There are about 100,000 distinct CDR3 sequences in the sample; 11% occur only once, and approximately 39% lies in the top ten. Sequenced sample: PBMCs or a T cell subset sorted from them (not recorded which). These TCRs come from a man aged 18 to 30 who had mild COVID-19 (a few samples of this study predate the infection). Cell type and time point are not known.

This clonotype was seen repeatedly, ten times or more. The V and J genes are TRBV4-2 and TRBJ1-6; the D is unclear. Germline CDR1 is LGHNA and CDR2 is YNFKEQ. The CDR3 runs 15 residues. Between the trimmed V and J ends, which lost 0 bases and 13 bases, there was a span of 16 bases. The CDR3 sequence is CASSQDPGPEEPLHF. As DNA, the CDR3 is TGTGCCAGCAGCCAAGATCCCGGTCCGGAGGAGCCCCTCCACTTT.

V usage is TRBV4-1 and J usage is TRBJ2-5; 10 bases match TRBD2. Germline-derived CDR1 and CDR2 are MGHRA and YSYEKL. The V gene end was trimmed by 1 base and the J gene end by 4 bases; junction bases not matched to a gene: 3. The CDR3 extends over 15 amino acids. CDR3 DNA: TGCGCCAGCAGCCAAGTCCCTAGCGGGGGAGAGACCCAGTACTTC. Protein sequence: CASSQVPSGGETQYF.

This sequence joins TRBV5-1 and TRBJ2-7; 8 nucleotides match TRBD1. Germline V gene data show CDR1 as SGHRS and CDR2 as YFSETQ. The CDR3 is made up of 17 amino acids. Unmatched junction bases numbered 9, after V lost 0 bases and J lost 1 base. The CDR3 reads CASSLGAPGGWSYEQYF. CDR3 nucleotides: TGCGCCAGCAGCTTGGGGGCCCCAGGGGGCTGGTCCTACGAGCAGTACTTC.

This clonotype has more than one count but fewer than ten. The chain joins TRBV18 to TRBJ2-7; D remains ambiguous. With 3 bases removed from V and 4 bases from J, the gap between germline ends came to 16 bases. CDR3 size: 15 residues. CDR1 and CDR2 from the germline V gene are KGHSH and LQKENI. The CDR3 loop reads CASSPTGLSKYEQYV. In DNA, the CDR3 is TGTGCCAGCTCACCTACGGGCCTAAGTAAATACGAGCAGTACGTC.

In its sample, this clonotype was seen a few times. The chain combines TRBV5-1 with TRBJ1-1, with TRBD1 matching 8 bases. This CDR3 region has 17 residues. J gave up 4 bases and V 0 bases, and 11 bases lay outside the gene matches. Germline loops: CDR1 SGHRS, CDR2 YFSETQ. This CDR3 reads CASSLGQGQASSTEAFF. CDR3 sequence (DNA): TGCGCCAGCAGCTTGGGACAGGGGCAAGCCTCGAGCACTGAAGCTTTCTTT.

V and J are TRBV27 and TRBJ2-7, with D possibly matching TRBD2 (6 bases). The CDR3 extends over 14 amino acids. V was cut by 0 bases and J by 4 bases, with 10 bases left in between. Per the germline V gene, CDR1 is MNHEY and CDR2 is SMNVEV (reference sequence). The CDR3 region has the DNA TGTGCCAGCAGTTTATCCGGGACTGAATACGAGCAGTACGTC. Its protein product is CASSLSGTEYEQYV.

The chain carries TRBV19 and TRBJ2-2; a possible D gene is TRBD1 (5 bases). Germline V gene sequence: CDR1 LNHDA, CDR2 SQIVND (reference sequence). CDR3 length equals 14 residues. V was trimmed by 5 bases and J by 5 bases, leaving 12 bases between them. Here the CDR3 DNA reads TGTGCCAGTAGTTTTTCAGGGCTGACCGGGGAGCTGTTTTTT. Protein product: CASSFSGLTGELFF.

This sequence joins TRBV6-5 and TRBJ2-5; 13 bases map to TRBD2. The V segment lost 5 bases and the J segment 1 base; nucleotides outside the gene matches: 4. CDR1 and CDR2 from the germline V gene are MNHEY and SVGAGI. The CDR3 covers 16 residues. CDR3 DNA: TGTGCCAGCAGTAGACTAGCGGGGGGAATCCAAGAGACCCAGTACTTC. Amino acid sequence: CASSRLAGGIQETQYF.

There are a few counts of this clonotype. The chain joins TRBV7-9 to TRBJ2-1, with unresolved D. Germline V gene lookup returns CDR1 SEHNR and CDR2 FQNEAQ (reference sequence). Trimming removed 5 bases at V and 0 bases at J, with 14 bases between. The CDR3 is made up of 16 amino acids. CDR3 in DNA: TGTGCCAGCAGCCTTCCCGGCGGAAGCTCCTACAATGAGCAGTTCTTC. It codes for CASSLPGGSSYNEQFF.

This chain links TRBV6-5 with TRBJ1-3; D gene ambiguous. Germline lookup yields CDR1 MNHEY and CDR2 SVGAGI. The V gene lost 7 bases and the J gene lost 1 base, with 11 bases spanning the gap. This CDR3 comprises 14 residues. The CDR3 region has the DNA TGTGCCAGCATGTTAGGAGGATCTGGAAACACCATATATTTT. Translation gives CASMLGGSGNTIYF.

This clonotype has a handful of counts. This sequence joins TRBV5-1 and TRBJ2-1, with 13 positions matching TRBD2. From germline, CDR1 is SGHRS and CDR2 YFSETQ. The CDR3 extends over 14 amino acids. After removal of 6 bases from V and 10 bases from J, the junction contained 7 bases not matched to a gene. CDR3 protein: CASNSRTSGSEQFF. CDR3 DNA: TGCGCCAGCAACTCACGGACTAGCGGGAGCGAGCAGTTCTTC.

The rearrangement links TRBV7-6 to TRBJ1-5, with D maybe TRBD1 (5 bases). CDR1 SGHVS and CDR2 FNYEAQ come from the germline V gene. The ends were cut back, 4 bases at V and 1 base at J, with 14 bases in the middle. The CDR3 is 16 residues long. The CDR3 sequence: CASSSSVAGSNQPQHF. CDR3 nucleotides: TGTGCCAGCAGCTCGTCTGTAGCAGGGAGCAATCAGCCCCAGCATTTT.

This clonotype was seen a few times. CDR3 nucleotide sequence: TGTGCCAGCAGTTACGGCGTCAGTAATACGCAGTATTTT. Translated, it gives CASSYGVSNTQYF. V usage is TRBV6-5 and J usage is TRBJ2-3; D is unclear. Trimming pared 2 bases from V and 7 bases from J, leaving 10 bases between. Germline CDR1 MNHEY, CDR2 SVGAGI. The CDR3 length is 13 residues.